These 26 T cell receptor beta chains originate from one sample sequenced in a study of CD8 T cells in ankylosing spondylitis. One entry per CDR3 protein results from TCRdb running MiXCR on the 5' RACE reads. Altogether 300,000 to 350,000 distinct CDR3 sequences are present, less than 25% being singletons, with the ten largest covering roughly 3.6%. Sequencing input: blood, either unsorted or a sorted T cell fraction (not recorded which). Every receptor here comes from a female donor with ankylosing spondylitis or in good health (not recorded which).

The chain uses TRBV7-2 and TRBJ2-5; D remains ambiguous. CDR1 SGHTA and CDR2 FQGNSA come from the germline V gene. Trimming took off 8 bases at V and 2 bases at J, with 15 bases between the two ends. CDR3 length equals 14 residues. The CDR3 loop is CASRTGTAQETQYF. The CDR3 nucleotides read TGTGCCAGCCGGACCGGAACGGCTCAAGAGACCCAGTACTTC.

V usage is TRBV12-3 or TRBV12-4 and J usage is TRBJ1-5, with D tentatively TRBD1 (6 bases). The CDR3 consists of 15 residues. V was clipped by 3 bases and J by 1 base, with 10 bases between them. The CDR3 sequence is CASSFAGQSNQPQHF. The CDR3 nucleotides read TGTGCCAGCAGTTTCGCAGGACAGAGCAATCAGCCCCAGCATTTT.

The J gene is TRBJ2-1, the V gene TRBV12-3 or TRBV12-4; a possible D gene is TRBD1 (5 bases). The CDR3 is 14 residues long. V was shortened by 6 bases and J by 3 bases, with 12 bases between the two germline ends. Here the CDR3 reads CASSPKGDYNEQFF. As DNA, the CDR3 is TGTGCCAGCAGCCCAAAAGGGGACTACAATGAGCAGTTCTTC.

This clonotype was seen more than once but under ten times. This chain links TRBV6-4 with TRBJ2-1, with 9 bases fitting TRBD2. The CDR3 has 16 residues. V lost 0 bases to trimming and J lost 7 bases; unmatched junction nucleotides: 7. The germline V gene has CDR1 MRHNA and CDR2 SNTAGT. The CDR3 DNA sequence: TGTGCCAGCAGTGACTCTCGCGGGAGGGCCAGAAATGAGCAGTTCTTC. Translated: CASSDSRGRARNEQFF.

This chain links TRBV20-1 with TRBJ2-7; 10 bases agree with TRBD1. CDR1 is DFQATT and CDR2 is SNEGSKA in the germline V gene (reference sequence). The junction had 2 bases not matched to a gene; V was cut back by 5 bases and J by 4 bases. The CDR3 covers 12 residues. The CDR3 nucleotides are TGCAGTGCTGACAGGGGGCTGTACGAGCAGTACTTC. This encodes CSADRGLYEQYF.

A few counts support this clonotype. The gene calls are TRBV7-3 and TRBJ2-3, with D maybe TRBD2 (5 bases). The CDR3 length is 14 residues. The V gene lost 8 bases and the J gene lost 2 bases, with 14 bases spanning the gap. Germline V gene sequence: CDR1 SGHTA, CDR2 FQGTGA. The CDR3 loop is CASPSPRVTDTQYF. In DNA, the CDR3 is TGTGCCAGCCCCTCCCCGAGGGTCACAGATACGCAGTATTTT.

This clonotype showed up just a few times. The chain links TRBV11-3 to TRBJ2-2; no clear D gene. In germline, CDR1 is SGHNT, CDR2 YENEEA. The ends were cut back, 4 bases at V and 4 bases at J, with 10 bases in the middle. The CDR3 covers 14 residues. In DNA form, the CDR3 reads TGTGCCAGCAGCTCTGGGCCGTCCACCGGGGAGCTGTTTTTT. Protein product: CASSSGPSTGELFF.

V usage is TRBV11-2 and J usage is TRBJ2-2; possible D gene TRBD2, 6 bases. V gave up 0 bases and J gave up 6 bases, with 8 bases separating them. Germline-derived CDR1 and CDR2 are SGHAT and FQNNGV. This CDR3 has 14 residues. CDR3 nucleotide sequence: TGTGCCAGCAGCTTAGAACTAGCTGCCGGGGAGCTGTTTTTT. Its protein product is CASSLELAAGELFF. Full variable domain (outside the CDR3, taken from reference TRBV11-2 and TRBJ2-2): EAGVAQSPRYKIIEKRQSVAFWCNPISGHATLYWYQQILGQGPKLLIQFQNNGVVDDSQLPKDRFSAERLKGVDSTLKIQPAKLEDSAVYLCASSLELAAGELFFGEGSRLTVL.

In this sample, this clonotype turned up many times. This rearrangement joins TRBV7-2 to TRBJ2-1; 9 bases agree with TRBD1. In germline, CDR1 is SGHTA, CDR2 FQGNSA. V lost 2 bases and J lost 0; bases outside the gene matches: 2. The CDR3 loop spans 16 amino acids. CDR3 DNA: TGTGCCAGCAGCTTAACAGGGGGCTTCTCCTACAATGAGCAGTTCTTC. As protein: CASSLTGGFSYNEQFF.

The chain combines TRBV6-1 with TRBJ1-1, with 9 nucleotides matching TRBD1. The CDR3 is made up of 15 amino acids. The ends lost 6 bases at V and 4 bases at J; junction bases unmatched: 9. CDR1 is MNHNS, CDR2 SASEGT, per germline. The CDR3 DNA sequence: TGTGCCAGCAGGGCCACAGGGGGCGAGGGCACTGAAGCTTTCTTT. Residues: CASRATGGEGTEAFF.

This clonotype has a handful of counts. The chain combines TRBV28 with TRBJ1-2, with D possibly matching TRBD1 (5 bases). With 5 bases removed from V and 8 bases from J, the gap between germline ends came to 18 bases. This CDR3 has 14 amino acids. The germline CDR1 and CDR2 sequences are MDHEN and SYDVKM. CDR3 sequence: CASSSPGPPLGYTF. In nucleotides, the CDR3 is TGTGCCAGCAGTAGCCCGGGACCGCCGTTAGGCTACACCTTC.

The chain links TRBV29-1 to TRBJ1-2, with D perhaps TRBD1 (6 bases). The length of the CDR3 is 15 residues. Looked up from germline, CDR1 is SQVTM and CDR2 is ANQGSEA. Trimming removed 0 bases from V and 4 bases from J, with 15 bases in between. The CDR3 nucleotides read TGCAGCGTTGAAGATCGGGGCAGGGGACTCTATGGCTACACCTTC. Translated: CSVEDRGRGLYGYTF. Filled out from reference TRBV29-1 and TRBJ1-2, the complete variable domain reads SAVISQKPSRDICQRGTSLTIQCQVDSQVTMMFWYRQQPGQSLTLIATANQGSEATYESGFVIDKFPISRPNLTFSTLTVSNMSPEDSSIYLCSVEDRGRGLYGYTFGSGTRLTVV.

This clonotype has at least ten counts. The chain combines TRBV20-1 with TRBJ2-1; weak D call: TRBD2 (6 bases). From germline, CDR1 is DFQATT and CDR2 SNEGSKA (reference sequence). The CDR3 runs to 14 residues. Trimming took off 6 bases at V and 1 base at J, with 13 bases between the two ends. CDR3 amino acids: CSAPPSGSYNEQFF. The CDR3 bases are TGCAGTGCGCCCCCGAGCGGGTCCTACAATGAGCAGTTCTTC.

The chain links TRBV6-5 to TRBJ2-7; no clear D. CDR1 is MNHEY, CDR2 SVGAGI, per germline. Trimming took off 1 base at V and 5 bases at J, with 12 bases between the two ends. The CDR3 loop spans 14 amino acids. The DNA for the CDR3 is TGTGCCAGCAGTTACTATGGACGGCACCACGAGCAGTACTTC. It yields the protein CASSYYGRHHEQYF.

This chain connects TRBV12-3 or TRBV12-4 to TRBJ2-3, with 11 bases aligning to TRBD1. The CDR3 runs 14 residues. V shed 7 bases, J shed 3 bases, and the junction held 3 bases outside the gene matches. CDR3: CASTGTGGTDTQYF. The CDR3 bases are TGTGCCAGCACTGGGACAGGGGGTACAGATACGCAGTATTTT.

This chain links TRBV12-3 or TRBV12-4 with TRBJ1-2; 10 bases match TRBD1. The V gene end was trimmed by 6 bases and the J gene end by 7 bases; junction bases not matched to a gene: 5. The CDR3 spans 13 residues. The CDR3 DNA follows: TGTGCCAGCAGCGCCGGGACAGGGGCTGGCTACACCTTC. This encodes CASSAGTGAGYTF.

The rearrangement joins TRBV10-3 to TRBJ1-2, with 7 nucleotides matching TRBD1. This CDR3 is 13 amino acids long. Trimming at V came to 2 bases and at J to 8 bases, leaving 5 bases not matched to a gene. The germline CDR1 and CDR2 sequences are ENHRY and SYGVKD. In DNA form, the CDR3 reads TGTGCCATCAGTGAGGACAGGGTAGACGGCTACACCTTC. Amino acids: CAISEDRVDGYTF.

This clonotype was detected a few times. DNA for the CDR3: TGTGCCAGCAGCTACCTGAGGCTTGGGAGGGGCAGGGAGACCCAGTACTTC. As protein: CASSYLRLGRGRETQYF. This sequence joins TRBV28 and TRBJ2-5; 7 bases agree with TRBD2. This CDR3 region has 17 residues. V lost 6 bases, J lost 5 bases, and 18 bases stayed unmatched. CDR1 and CDR2 from the germline V gene are MDHEN and SYDVKM.

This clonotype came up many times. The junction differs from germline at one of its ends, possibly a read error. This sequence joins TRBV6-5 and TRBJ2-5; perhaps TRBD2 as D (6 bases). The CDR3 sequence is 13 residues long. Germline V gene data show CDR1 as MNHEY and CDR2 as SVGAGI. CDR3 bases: TGTGCCAGCAGCTACTCTGGGAGGGAGACCCAGTACTTC. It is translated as CASSYSGRETQYF.

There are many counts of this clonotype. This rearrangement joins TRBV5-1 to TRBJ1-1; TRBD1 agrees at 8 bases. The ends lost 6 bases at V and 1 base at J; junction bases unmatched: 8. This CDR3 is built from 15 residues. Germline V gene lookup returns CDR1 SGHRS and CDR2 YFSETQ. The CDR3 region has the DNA TGCGCCAGCACCTCGACAGGGGACCCGAACACTGAAGCTTTCTTT. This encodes CASTSTGDPNTEAFF.

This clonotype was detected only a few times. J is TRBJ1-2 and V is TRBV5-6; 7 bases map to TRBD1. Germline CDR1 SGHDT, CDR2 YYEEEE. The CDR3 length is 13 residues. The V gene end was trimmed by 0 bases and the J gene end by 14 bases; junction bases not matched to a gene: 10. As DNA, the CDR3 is TGTGCCAGCAGCTTGGAAGGGACAGATTCGAGGACCTTC. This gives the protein CASSLEGTDSRTF.

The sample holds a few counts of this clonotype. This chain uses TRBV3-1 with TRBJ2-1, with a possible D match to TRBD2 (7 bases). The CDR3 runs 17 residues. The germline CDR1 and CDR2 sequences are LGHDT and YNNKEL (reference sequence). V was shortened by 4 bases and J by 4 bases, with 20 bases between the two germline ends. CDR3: CASSPGGGLAAYNEQFF. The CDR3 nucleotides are TGTGCCAGCAGCCCAGGAGGGGGGCTAGCGGCATACAATGAGCAGTTCTTC.

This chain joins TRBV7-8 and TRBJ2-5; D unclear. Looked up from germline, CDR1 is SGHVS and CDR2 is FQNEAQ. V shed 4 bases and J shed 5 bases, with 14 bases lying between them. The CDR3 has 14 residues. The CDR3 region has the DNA TGTGCCAGCAGCTCGGGTTCCTCCGACGAGACCCAGTACTTC. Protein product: CASSSGSSDETQYF. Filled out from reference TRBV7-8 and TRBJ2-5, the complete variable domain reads GAGVSQSPRYKVAKRGQDVALRCDPISGHVSLFWYQQALGQGPEFLTYFQNEAQLDKSGLPSDRFFAERPEGSVSTLKIQRTQQEDSAVYLCASSSGSSDETQYFGPGTRLLVL.

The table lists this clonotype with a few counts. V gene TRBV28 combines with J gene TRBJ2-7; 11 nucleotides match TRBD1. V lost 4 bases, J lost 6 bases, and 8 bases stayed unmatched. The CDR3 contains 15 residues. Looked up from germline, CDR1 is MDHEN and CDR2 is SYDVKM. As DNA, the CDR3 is TGTGCCAGCAGTTCCCATGGACAGGGGGCGTCCGAGCAGTACTTC. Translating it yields CASSSHGQGASEQYF.

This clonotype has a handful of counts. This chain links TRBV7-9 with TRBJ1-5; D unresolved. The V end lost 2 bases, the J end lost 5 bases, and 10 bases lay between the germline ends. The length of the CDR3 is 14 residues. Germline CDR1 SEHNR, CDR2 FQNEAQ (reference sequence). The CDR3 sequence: CASSLTPEDQPQHF. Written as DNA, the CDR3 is TGTGCCAGCAGCTTAACGCCGGAGGATCAGCCCCAGCATTTT.

In nucleotides, the CDR3 is TGTGCCAGCAGCCTGGTCAGGTCTGGCTACACCTTC. This sequence encodes CASSLVRSGYTF. V and J are TRBV4-2 and TRBJ1-2, with D hard to call. Germline loops: CDR1 LGHNA, CDR2 YNFKEQ. V was pared by 4 bases and J by 7 bases, with 10 bases between. CDR3 length: 12 amino acids.